The 31 T cell receptor beta chains below were found in one sample sequenced in a study of control samples from healthy donors and cancer patients. Clones were sequenced by immunoSEQ multiplex PCR, and TCRdb holds only the in-frame ones, with some missing. The repertoire includes tens of thousands of clones, 94% of them detected once, and approximately 3% sits in the top ten. The sample was blood. These receptors were collected from a woman aged 25 to 39 in good health.

V and J are TRBV19 and TRBJ2-7; D is ambiguous. This CDR3 region has 13 residues. Germline CDR1 is LNHDA and CDR2 is SQIVND (reference sequence). Trimming shortened V by 5 bases and J by 10 bases, and 18 bases separated the two germline ends. The CDR3 DNA sequence: TGTGCCAGTAGTCCGATGCTTCCATCACCCCAGTACTTC. This codes for CASSPMLPSPQYF.

This chain joins TRBV7-9 and TRBJ1-5; 9 bases match TRBD1. This CDR3 is built from 15 residues. Germline CDR1 reads SEHNR; CDR2 reads FQNEAQ (reference sequence). With V trimmed by 4 bases and J by 6 bases, 7 bases remained unmatched. Here the CDR3 reads CASSSGTGRSQPQHF. The CDR3 DNA follows: TGTGCCAGCAGCTCCGGGACAGGGCGGTCTCAGCCCCAGCATTTT.

The rearrangement links TRBV5-4 to TRBJ2-7; 10 positions match TRBD1. Germline V gene data show CDR1 as SGHNT and CDR2 as YYREEE (reference sequence). The length of the CDR3 is 12 residues. Trimming removed 4 bases from V and 7 bases from J; junction bases left unmatched: 2. The CDR3 sequence is CASSGDRGEQYF. The CDR3 bases are TGTGCCAGCAGCGGGGACAGGGGAGAGCAGTACTTC.

CDR3 protein: CATSDRPTREQFF. The CDR3 DNA is TGTGCCACCAGTGACCGTCCAACCAGGGAGCAGTTCTTC. The chain uses TRBV24-1 and TRBJ2-1, with D uncertain. The V and J ends lost 4 bases and 10 bases respectively, with 13 bases between them. This CDR3 has 13 amino acids. Germline-derived CDR1 and CDR2 are KGHDR and SFDVKD.

The gene calls are TRBV3-1 (or the pseudogene TRBV3-2) and TRBJ2-5; D ambiguous. The CDR3 spans 13 residues. V shed 0 bases and J shed 7 bases, with 9 bases lying between them. Germline V gives CDR1 LGHDT, CDR2 YNNKEL (reference sequence). In DNA form, the CDR3 reads TGTGCCAGCAGCCAAGACCGGACCGGGACCCAGTACTTC. Translation gives CASSQDRTGTQYF.

CDR3 sequence reads: CASSLQGSSTDTQYF. In nucleotides, the CDR3 is TGTGCCAGCAGCTTGCAGGGTTCTTCCACAGATACGCAGTATTTT. V and J are TRBV9 and TRBJ2-3; D is perhaps TRBD1 (5 bases). Trimming stripped 4 bases from V and 2 bases from J, with 14 bases between. The CDR3 contains 15 residues. Germline lookup yields CDR1 SGDLS and CDR2 YYNGEE.

The V gene is TRBV9, the J gene TRBJ1-2, with 7 bases lining up with TRBD1. The CDR3 is made up of 15 amino acids. Trimming at V came to 4 bases and at J to 8 bases, leaving 14 bases not matched to a gene. From germline, CDR1 is SGDLS and CDR2 YYNGEE. CDR3 protein: CASSHPDRVVGGYTF. CDR3 DNA sequence: TGTGCCAGCAGCCACCCAGACAGGGTGGTTGGAGGCTACACCTTC. The full variable domain, its missing parts supplied by reference TRBV9 and TRBJ1-2, is DSGVTQTPKHLITATGQRVTLRCSPRSGDLSVYWYQQSLDQGLQFLIQYYNGEERAKGNILERFSAQQFPDLHSELNLSSLELGDSALYFCASSHPDRVVGGYTFGSGTRLTVV.

Only one count was recorded for this clone. The chain couples TRBV6-5 to TRBJ1-1; D is unresolved. The CDR3 has 16 amino acids. The germline CDR1 and CDR2 sequences are MNHEY and SVGAGI. Trimming pared 4 bases from V and 4 bases from J, leaving 19 bases between. CDR3 protein: CASSSGEDGLSTEAFF. Here the CDR3 DNA reads TGTGCCAGCAGTTCCGGGGAAGACGGATTAAGCACTGAAGCTTTCTTT.

This clone is a singleton in its sample. The chain carries TRBV11-3 and TRBJ1-1; D is perhaps TRBD1 (5 bases). The CDR3 runs 19 residues. The germline gives CDR1 SGHNT, CDR2 YENEEA. Trimming took 3 bases from V and 1 from J, leaving 24 bases between them. CDR3 amino acids: CASSFTRQLSLSKNTEAFF. The CDR3 DNA sequence: TGTGCCAGCAGCTTTACGAGACAGTTAAGCCTATCGAAGAACACTGAAGCTTTCTTT.

This chain connects TRBV28 to TRBJ1-1; 7 bases are a match to TRBD1. Germline trimming cut 5 bases from V and 2 bases from J; bases unmatched to any gene: 5. The CDR3 runs to 14 residues. From germline, CDR1 is MDHEN and CDR2 SYDVKM. The CDR3, as DNA: TGTGCCAGCAGTCCGGGACAGAGAAACACTGAAGCTTTCTTT. This sequence encodes CASSPGQRNTEAFF.

The chain carries TRBV19 and TRBJ2-2, with a weak D call TRBD1 (6 bases). The V and J ends lost 1 base and 2 bases respectively, with 11 bases between them. The CDR3 contains 16 residues. In germline, CDR1 is LNHDA, CDR2 SQIVND (reference sequence). The CDR3 DNA is TGTGCCAGTAGTATAGGTTACGGGACAAACACCGGGGAGCTGTTTTTT. It specifies CASSIGYGTNTGELFF.

The chain carries TRBV9 and TRBJ1-3; TRBD1 is a possible D gene (6 bases). Germline assignment: CDR1 SGDLS and CDR2 YYNGEE. CDR3 length: 17 amino acids. The V end was cut by 3 bases, the J end by 1 base, with 17 bases between. The CDR3 region has the DNA TGTGCCAGCAGCGCATCCTGGGCGGACAGTTCTGGAAACACCATATATTTT. Translated, it gives CASSASWADSSGNTIYF.

The V and J genes are TRBV5-6 and TRBJ1-1; TRBD1 aligns across 9 bases. Germline CDR1 reads SGHDT; CDR2 reads YYEEEE. Unmatched junction bases numbered 7, after V lost 4 bases and J lost 3 bases. The CDR3 spans 15 residues. The CDR3 DNA reads TGTGCCAGCAGCGGGGGGACAGGGTTGCACACTGAAGCTTTCTTT. This sequence encodes CASSGGTGLHTEAFF.

The chain employs TRBV20-1 and TRBJ1-1; D remains unclear. V lost 1 base to trimming and J lost 6 bases, with 6 bases between them. From germline, CDR1 is DFQATT and CDR2 SNEGSKA (reference sequence). This CDR3 comprises 11 residues. CDR3 coding DNA: TGCAGTGCTAGAGGAGGTTCTGAAGCTTTCTTT. The encoded protein is CSARGGSEAFF.

The genes are TRBV30 and TRBJ1-5; perhaps TRBD1 as D (6 bases). V was pared by 5 bases and J by 9 bases, with 20 bases between. The germline V gene encodes CDR1 GTSNPN and CDR2 SVGIG (reference sequence). The CDR3 sequence is 14 residues long. This CDR3 is CAWSQGFPGWPQHF. CDR3 in DNA: TGTGCCTGGTCACAGGGCTTTCCGGGGTGGCCCCAGCATTTT.

The J gene is TRBJ1-1, the V gene TRBV7-2, with D possibly TRBD1 on 6 matching bases. The V end lost 3 bases, the J end lost 0 bases, and 11 bases lay between the germline ends. The CDR3 runs to 15 residues. CDR1 SGHTA and CDR2 FQGNSA come from the germline V gene. CDR3 sequence: CASSLSGHLNTEAFF. CDR3 DNA: TGTGCCAGCAGCTTGTCGGGACACTTGAACACTGAAGCTTTCTTT.

This clone was recorded once. The chain has TRBV6-5 and TRBJ1-1, with D hard to call. The germline CDR1 and CDR2 sequences are MNHEY and SVGAGI. This CDR3 has 16 residues. With 2 bases removed from V and 1 base from J, the gap between germline ends came to 14 bases. The chain's CDR3 is CASSYGEGYQNTEAFF. CDR3 DNA: TGTGCCAGCAGTTACGGCGAAGGTTATCAGAACACTGAAGCTTTCTTT.

This sequence joins TRBV4-1 and TRBJ1-3; the D is unclear. Between the trimmed V and J ends, which lost 0 bases and 5 bases, there was a span of 8 bases. The CDR3 is 14 amino acids. Germline V gene data show CDR1 as MGHRA and CDR2 as YSYEKL. DNA for the CDR3: TGCGCCAGCAGCCAAGAAGGAGCGAGAAACACCATATATTTT. As protein: CASSQEGARNTIYF.

This chain joins TRBV3-1 (or the pseudogene TRBV3-2) and TRBJ1-1; D is ambiguous. With 0 bases removed from V and 4 bases from J, the gap between germline ends came to 6 bases. Germline CDR1 and CDR2: LGHDT and YNNKEL (reference sequence). CDR3 length equals 13 residues. CDR3 sequence: CASSQEGVTEAFF. CDR3 DNA: TGTGCCAGCAGCCAAGAGGGAGTCACTGAAGCTTTCTTT.

The chain carries TRBV29-1 and TRBJ2-5, with D hard to call. This CDR3 comprises 13 residues. CDR1 SQVTM and CDR2 ANQGSEA come from the germline V gene. The V gene lost 4 bases and the J gene lost 1 base, with 10 bases spanning the gap. CDR3 sequence: CSVVLGIQETQYF. The DNA of the CDR3 is TGCAGCGTTGTTTTGGGGATCCAAGAGACCCAGTACTTC.

This chain joins TRBV20-1 and TRBJ2-3; no clear D gene. Germline CDR1 reads DFQATT; CDR2 reads SNEGSKA (reference sequence). The CDR3 extends over 10 amino acids. V lost 6 bases and J 7 bases, leaving 8 bases between the germline ends. The CDR3: CSAVAYTQYF. In DNA form, the CDR3 reads TGCAGTGCAGTAGCATATACGCAGTATTTT.

Comment on this clone: Other DNA sequences in the same sample also yield this CDR3. The gene calls are TRBV5-1 and TRBJ2-5; D possibly corresponds to TRBD2 (6 bases). CDR3 length: 13 residues. With 2 bases removed from V and 5 bases from J, the gap between germline ends came to 10 bases. Germline V lookup: CDR1 SGHRS, CDR2 YFSETQ. Here the CDR3 DNA reads TGCGCCAGCAGCTTCTCAGGGAGGGAGACCCAGTACTTC. It codes for CASSFSGRETQYF.

The chain has TRBV10-2 and TRBJ2-5; D is perhaps TRBD1 or TRBD2 (6 bases each). V was clipped by 0 bases and J by 4 bases, with 15 bases between them. Germline V gene sequence: CDR1 WSHSY, CDR2 SAAADI. This CDR3 is 16 amino acids long. The CDR3 spells CASSESGGPRGETQYF. In DNA form, the CDR3 reads TGCGCCAGCAGTGAGTCTGGGGGGCCACGGGGAGAGACCCAGTACTTC.

V is TRBV15 and J is TRBJ1-5; 7 bases line up with TRBD1. V dropped 0 bases and J dropped 7; count of bases not matched to a gene: 3. Per germline, CDR1 LNHNV and CDR2 YYDKDF (reference sequence). The CDR3 loop spans 14 amino acids. The CDR3 DNA reads TGTGCCACCAGCAGAGAGACAGGGAGGCAGCCCCAGCATTTT. As protein: CATSRETGRQPQHF. The whole variable domain, remainder taken from reference TRBV15 and TRBJ1-5, is DAMVIQNPRYQVTQFGKPVTLSCSQTLNHNVMYWYQQKSSQAPKLLFHYYDKDFNNEADTPDNFQSRRPNTSFCFLDIRSPGLGDTAMYLCATSRETGRQPQHFGDGTRLSIL.

This clone has just one count. The V and J genes are TRBV28 and TRBJ1-5; 7 nucleotides agree with TRBD1. CDR1 is MDHEN and CDR2 is SYDVKM in the germline V gene. V dropped 7 bases and J dropped 5; count of bases not matched to a gene: 8. The length of the CDR3 is 14 residues. The CDR3 here is CASTLTGRHQPQHF. The CDR3 DNA sequence: TGTGCCAGCACCCTGACAGGGCGCCATCAGCCCCAGCATTTT. Variable domain in full (rest from reference TRBV28 and TRBJ1-5): DVKVTQSSRYLVKRTGEKVFLECVQDMDHENMFWYRQDPGLGLRLIYFSYDVKMKEKGDIPEGYSVSREKKERFSLILESASTNQTSMYLCASTLTGRHQPQHFGDGTRLSIL.

The chain links TRBV10-1 to TRBJ2-1, with no clear D. From germline, CDR1 is WNHNN and CDR2 SYGVQD (reference sequence). The CDR3 is 15 amino acids. The V end was cut by 3 bases, the J end by 6 bases, with 15 bases between. The CDR3 sequence: CASSDLVGKGNEQFF. The CDR3 DNA reads TGCGCCAGCAGTGATTTGGTAGGGAAGGGCAATGAGCAGTTCTTC.

This sequence joins TRBV10-1 and TRBJ2-3; TRBD1 matches at 10 bases. The V and J ends lost 6 bases and 4 bases, in that order; junction bases with no gene match: 10. Germline V gene sequence: CDR1 WNHNN, CDR2 SYGVQD (reference sequence). The CDR3 length is 16 residues. CDR3 region: CASSGTGERRPDTQYF. CDR3 DNA: TGCGCCAGCAGCGGGACAGGGGAGCGTAGGCCAGATACGCAGTATTTT.

The genes are TRBV18 and TRBJ1-2; 11 bases are a match to TRBD1. The CDR3 length is 18 residues. Germline V gene data show CDR1 as KGHSH and CDR2 as LQKENI. The V and J ends lost 3 bases and 3 bases, in that order; junction bases with no gene match: 12. The CDR3 DNA follows: TGTGCCAGCTCACCCTTCTCGCGACCGGGACAGGGGGACTATGGCTACACCTTC. Protein: CASSPFSRPGQGDYGYTF.

The genes are TRBV15 and TRBJ1-1; 8 bases line up with TRBD1. The CDR3 loop spans 17 amino acids. Looked up from germline, CDR1 is LNHNV and CDR2 is YYDKDF (reference sequence). Trimming took 5 bases from V and 4 from J; bases not matched to a gene: 15. Here the CDR3 DNA reads TGTGCCACCAGCTCTACACGAGGGGCAGGGGGCATCACTGAAGCTTTCTTT. Its protein is CATSSTRGAGGITEAFF.

This chain joins TRBV6-1 and TRBJ2-7, with D hard to call. The germline V and J ends were trimmed by 1 base and 0 bases, with 10 bases remaining between them. This CDR3 contains 15 residues. The germline gives CDR1 MNHNS, CDR2 SASEGT. Here the CDR3 DNA reads TGTGCCAGCAGTGAAGGAAGGCAAAGCTCCTACGAGCAGTACTTC. Amino acid sequence: CASSEGRQSSYEQYF.

The CDR3: CASSKDRGNTEAFF. The CDR3 DNA reads as TGTGCCAGCAGCAAAGACAGGGGGAACACTGAAGCTTTCTTT. The chain is built from TRBV5-5 and TRBJ1-1, with TRBD1 matching 8 bases. The V gene end was trimmed by 4 bases and the J gene end by 1 base; junction bases not matched to a gene: 3. The germline gives CDR1 SGHKS, CDR2 YYEKEE (reference sequence). The CDR3 is 14 residues long.